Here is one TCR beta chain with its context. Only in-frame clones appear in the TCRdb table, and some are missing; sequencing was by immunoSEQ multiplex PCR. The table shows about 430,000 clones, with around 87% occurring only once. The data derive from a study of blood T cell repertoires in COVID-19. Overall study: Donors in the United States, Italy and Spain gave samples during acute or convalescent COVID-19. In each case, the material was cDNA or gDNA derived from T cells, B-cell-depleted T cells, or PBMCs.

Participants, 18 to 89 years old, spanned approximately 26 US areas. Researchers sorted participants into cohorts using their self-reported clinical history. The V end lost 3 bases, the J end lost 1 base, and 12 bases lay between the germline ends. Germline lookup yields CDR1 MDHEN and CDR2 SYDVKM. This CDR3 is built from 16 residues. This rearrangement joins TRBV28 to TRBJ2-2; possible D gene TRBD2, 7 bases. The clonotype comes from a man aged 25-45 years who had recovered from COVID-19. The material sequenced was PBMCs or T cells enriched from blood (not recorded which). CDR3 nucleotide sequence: TGTGCCAGCAGTTTCCAGGGGAGGGGGAACACCGGGGAGCTGTTTTTT. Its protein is CASSFQGRGNTGELFF. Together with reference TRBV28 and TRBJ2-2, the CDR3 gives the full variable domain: DVKVTQSSRYLVKRTGEKVFLECVQDMDHENMFWYRQDPGLGLRLIYFSYDVKMKEKGDIPEGYSVSREKKERFSLILESASTNQTSMYLCASSFQGRGNTGELFFGEGSRLTVL.